Below are 3 T cell receptor beta chains sequenced from a single sample in a study of graft-versus-host responses after intestinal transplantation. These receptors' antigens are unknown. The data were produced by immunoSEQ multiplex PCR, yet TCRdb's version contains in-frame clones alone and is incomplete. The sample shows under 85,000 clones, about 94% of them seen only once. This material consisted of unstimulated CD8+ T cells sorted from spleen or lymph node cells, taken before intestinal transplant. All receptors derive from a human donor who received an intestinal transplant.

In DNA, the CDR3 is TGTGCCAGCTACGGGGGCCCACACAATGAGCAGTTCTTC. Amino acid sequence: CASYGGPHNEQFF. V and J are TRBV6-5 and TRBJ2-1; D may be TRBD1 or TRBD2 (6 bases each). The CDR3 length is 13 residues. V was pared by 8 bases and J by 5 bases, with 13 bases between. Germline V gives CDR1 MNHEY, CDR2 SVGAGI.

V and J are TRBV10-3 and TRBJ2-7; 10 bases match TRBD1. Germline values: CDR1 ENHRY, CDR2 SYGVKD. The length of the CDR3 is 15 residues. V was pared by 2 bases and J by 5 bases, with 6 bases of the junction left unmatched. This CDR3 reads CAISELGQGEDEQYF. The CDR3 DNA reads as TGTGCCATCAGTGAGCTCGGACAGGGGGAGGACGAGCAGTACTTC.

This chain uses TRBV25-1 with TRBJ1-5; TRBD1 matches at 10 bases. The CDR3 runs 15 residues. Per germline, CDR1 MGHDK and CDR2 SYGVNS. The ends lost 4 bases at V and 4 bases at J; junction bases unmatched: 4. CDR3 protein: CASSVGQGGNQPQHF. In DNA, the CDR3 is TGTGCCAGCAGTGTAGGACAGGGGGGGAATCAGCCCCAGCATTTT.